Below are 5 T cell receptor beta chains sequenced from a single sample in a study of OX40 agonist ivuxolimab in advanced cancers. Data came from immunoSEQ multiplex PCR; TCRdb stores just in-frame clones and leaves some out. This sample carries some 77,000 clones, roughly 91% of them seen once, and the ten largest clones take about 0.32%. Source: CD4+ or CD8+ T cells sorted from blood, taken in a trial of the OX40 agonist ivuxolimab. These receptor sequences come from an adult with an advanced solid tumor such as melanoma, head and neck, liver or kidney cancer.

The genes are TRBV5-1 and TRBJ2-3; 9 bases are a match to TRBD2. The length of the CDR3 is 16 residues. V lost 0 bases, J lost 5 bases, and 7 bases stayed unmatched. Germline V gene data show CDR1 as SGHRS and CDR2 as YFSETQ. CDR3 nucleotides: TGCGCCAGCAGCTTGGAACCGGGACTAGCTGTAGATACGCAGTATTTT. Encoded protein: CASSLEPGLAVDTQYF.

V gene TRBV7-2 combines with J gene TRBJ2-5, with 10 bases that match TRBD2. The end of the DNA aligns better with TRBJ2-7, so the J call may be wrong. The CDR3 sequence is 14 residues long. Germline CDR1 SGHTA, CDR2 FQGNSA. The CDR3 is CASSLQAGGPEQYF. In DNA form, the CDR3 reads TGTGCCAGCAGCCTACAAGCGGGAGGGCCCGAGCAGTACTTC.

The rearrangement links TRBV9 to TRBJ2-5, with TRBD2 matching over 14 bases. Germline V gives CDR1 SGDLS, CDR2 YYNGEE. The J segment lost 4 bases and the V segment lost 3 bases, leaving 14 bases of the junction unmatched. This CDR3 contains 19 residues. The CDR3 DNA sequence: TGTGCCAGCAGCGAGGGATTTGGGACTAGCGGGAGTAATTTAGAGACCCAGTACTTC. Translation gives CASSEGFGTSGSNLETQYF.

The chain uses TRBV18 and TRBJ2-3; TRBD2 matches 7 bases. In germline, CDR1 is KGHSH, CDR2 LQKENI. V lost 1 base to trimming and J lost 2 bases; unmatched junction nucleotides: 3. The CDR3 extends over 15 amino acids. CDR3 sequence: CASSPRGRATDTQYF. The CDR3, as DNA: TGTGCCAGCTCACCACGGGGGAGGGCCACAGATACGCAGTATTTT.

The gene calls are TRBV6-5 and TRBJ1-5; D call uncertain. Germline CDR1 is MNHEY and CDR2 is SVGAGI. Trimming took 4 bases from V and 3 from J, leaving 7 bases between them. The CDR3 has 13 residues. CDR3 in DNA: TGTGCCAGCAGTTCCACAATCAATCAGCCCCAGCATTTT. Amino acids: CASSSTINQPQHF.